This T cell receptor (beta chain) was found in a study of CD8 T cells in ankylosing spondylitis. TCRdb passed the 5' RACE reads through MiXCR, listing each CDR3 protein once. Of around 220,000 distinct CDR3 sequences in the sample, about 10% are singletons; the top ten hold 21%. As regards this clonotype: Its specificity is unknown.

Germline V gives CDR1 MDHEN, CDR2 SYDVKM. Losses at the gene ends were 7 bases for V and 4 bases for J; bases not matched to a gene: 5. The CDR3 runs 14 residues. Points from the study as a whole: Made up of about eight highly homologous variants, a TCR beta motif appeared characteristic of ankylosing spondylitis blood. Disease-linked clones were CD8+ and relatively rare in peripheral blood. From matched ankylosing spondylitis synovial fluid, disease-linked clones were reportedly recovered at significantly enriched levels.

Sequencing was carried out using blood, either unsorted or a sorted T cell fraction (not recorded which). The chain joins TRBV28 to TRBJ1-5; 9 bases are shared with TRBD1. The receptor comes from a male donor with ankylosing spondylitis or in good health (not recorded which). This CDR3 is CASTLGQGNQPQHF. CDR3 bases: TGTGCCAGCACCTTGGGACAGGGTAATCAGCCCCAGCATTTT.